The sequence of this T cell receptor (beta chain) was determined in a study of shared clonotypes between healthy human individuals. Study-wide results and caveats: Sharing across four donors was seen in approximately 5.2% of naive CD4 clonotypes. Researchers found naive subsets generally carried larger estimated richness than memory subsets. The generation probabilities recorded for non-shared clonotypes fell below those of clonotypes shared by all four donors.

The V end lost 5 bases, the J end lost 4 bases, and 14 bases lay between the germline ends. The CDR3 consists of 14 residues. The germline CDR1 and CDR2 sequences are MNHEY and SVGAGI. Worth noting for this clone: Its antigen is not identified.

Clones were sequenced by immunoSEQ multiplex PCR, and TCRdb holds only the in-frame ones, with some missing. The sample includes approximately 1.5 million clones, 95% to 99% of them seen just once. Each donor was a Caucasian adult residing in Nashville, Tennessee. V usage is TRBV6-5 and J usage is TRBJ1-1, with a tentative D call TRBD1 (5 bases). The origin of this receptor is a man younger than 45 in good health. The material sequenced was naive CD4+ T cells sorted from blood. Subset specified: CD45RA+ positively selected. The CDR3 here is CASSDWGEGTEAFF. Written as DNA, the CDR3 is TGTGCCAGCAGTGACTGGGGGGAGGGCACTGAAGCTTTCTTT.